This T cell receptor beta chain was recorded in a study of T-cell memory formation after mild COVID-19. As to this clonotype: Its target is not known.

Findings and limits, study-wide: The CD4+ clones that contracted clustered mainly within CM and EM, and the CD8+ clones concentrated in EMRA.

This CDR3 contains 15 residues. CDR1 is LNHNV, CDR2 YYDKDF, per germline (reference sequence). Trimming at V came to 2 bases and at J to 3 bases, leaving 3 bases not matched to a gene. TCRdb reanalysed the 5' RACE reads using MiXCR and keeps one entry per CDR3 protein. The table shows 410,000 or so distinct CDR3 sequences, with about a quarter occurring only once. The chain recombines TRBV15 with TRBJ1-4, with 7 bases that match TRBD1. This clonotype originated in an adult woman who had mild COVID-19 (a few samples of this study predate the infection). Cell type and time point are not known. The specimen was PBMCs or a T cell subset sorted from them (not recorded which). The CDR3 is CATSRPGTANEKLFF. The DNA for the CDR3 is TGTGCCACCAGCAGACCAGGGACAGCTAATGAAAAACTGTTTTTT. Full variable domain (outside the CDR3, taken from reference TRBV15 and TRBJ1-4): DAMVIQNPRYQVTQFGKPVTLSCSQTLNHNVMYWYQQKSSQAPKLLFHYYDKDFNNEADTPDNFQSRRPNTSFCFLDIRSPGLGDTAMYLCATSRPGTANEKLFFGSGTQLSVL.